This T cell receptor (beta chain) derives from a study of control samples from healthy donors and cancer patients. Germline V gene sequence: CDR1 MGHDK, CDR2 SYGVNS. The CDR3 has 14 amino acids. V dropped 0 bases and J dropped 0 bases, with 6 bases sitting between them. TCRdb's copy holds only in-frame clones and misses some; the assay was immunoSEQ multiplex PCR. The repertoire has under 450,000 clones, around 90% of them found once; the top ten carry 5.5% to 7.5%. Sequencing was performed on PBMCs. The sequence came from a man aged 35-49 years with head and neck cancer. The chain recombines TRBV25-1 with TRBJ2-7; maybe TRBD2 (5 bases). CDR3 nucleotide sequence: TGTGCCAGCAGTGAATATGGGAGCTCCTACGAGCAGTACTTC. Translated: CASSEYGSSYEQYF.